Presented here are 27 T cell receptor beta chains from one specimen sequenced in a study of blood T cell repertoires in COVID-19 (dated by TCRdb to 2018 to 2020). The receptor library was made with the immunoSEQ multiplex PCR assay. This immuneACCESS table, as held by TCRdb, lists in-frame sequences with V and J called but not all clones. Of the missing ones, under half trace to an unresolved V gene in checked studies; the others have no known cause. Counted in this sample were fewer than 150,000 clones; roughly 80% of them appeared once. The ten largest clonotypes hold around 6.6% of the sample. Sequences were obtained from peripheral blood. All receptors derive from a man aged 70-80 years with acute or convalescent COVID-19.

J is TRBJ1-6 and V is TRBV19, with 8 bases that match TRBD1. Germline CDR1 reads LNHDA; CDR2 reads SQIVND (reference sequence). Trimming at V came to 4 bases and at J to 7 bases, leaving 6 bases not matched to a gene. The CDR3 sequence is 15 residues long. The CDR3 DNA reads TGTGCCAGTAGTACTCCGGGACAGGTGAATTCACCCCTCCACTTT. Its protein product is CASSTPGQVNSPLHF.

The table lists this clone with a few counts. V is TRBV12-3 or TRBV12-4 and J is TRBJ1-1, with D uncertain. Trimming removed 5 bases from V and 6 bases from J, with 10 bases in between. The CDR3 is 12 residues long. CDR3 region: CASSPDESEAFF. CDR3 DNA: TGTGCCAGCAGTCCCGATGAGTCTGAAGCTTTCTTT.

This rearrangement joins TRBV5-1 to TRBJ1-4; D is ambiguous. Trimming pared 4 bases from V and 2 bases from J, leaving 12 bases between. From germline, CDR1 is SGHRS and CDR2 YFSETQ. This CDR3 is 15 amino acids long. The CDR3 is CASSGEGYTNEKLFF. CDR3 nucleotide sequence: TGCGCCAGCAGCGGGGAGGGCTACACTAATGAAAAACTGTTTTTT.

The V and J genes are TRBV9 and TRBJ2-1; maybe TRBD2 (6 bases). V gave up 0 bases and J gave up 1 base, with 8 bases separating them. Germline V lookup: CDR1 SGDLS, CDR2 YYNGEE. The CDR3 runs 15 residues. Here the CDR3 reads CASSVALASYNEQFF. CDR3 sequence (DNA): TGTGCCAGCAGCGTAGCCCTAGCGTCCTACAATGAGCAGTTCTTC.

The chain uses TRBV2 and TRBJ2-5; 9 bases agree with TRBD2. V dropped 6 bases and J dropped 5; count of bases not matched to a gene: 7. The CDR3 spans 14 residues. Germline values: CDR1 SNHLY, CDR2 FYNNEI. CDR3 protein: CASRTVAGVETQYF. DNA for the CDR3: TGTGCCAGCAGGACGGTAGCGGGGGTGGAGACCCAGTACTTC.

V usage is TRBV4-1 and J usage is TRBJ2-1; D might be TRBD2 (5 bases). The CDR3 is made up of 16 amino acids. Germline V gene sequence: CDR1 MGHRA, CDR2 YSYEKL. Deletions cut 4 bases from V and 1 base from J, with 14 bases between. The chain's CDR3 is CASSPPGSGSYNEQFF. CDR3 DNA sequence: TGCGCCAGCAGCCCTCCGGGAAGTGGATCCTACAATGAGCAGTTCTTC.

V and J are TRBV3-1 (or the pseudogene TRBV3-2) and TRBJ2-7; possibly TRBD2 for D (7 bases). The CDR3 runs to 18 residues. The V and J ends lost 4 bases and 1 base respectively, with 23 bases between them. Germline CDR1 and CDR2: LGHDT and YNNKEL (reference sequence). CDR3 nucleotides: TGTGCCAGCAGCCTCCGGAGAGGGGGGGTTCGGGGATCCTACGAGCAGTACTTC. Translation: CASSLRRGGVRGSYEQYF.

This chain connects TRBV7-2 to TRBJ2-7; 9 bases match TRBD2. The trim removed 3 bases at V and 4 bases at J, leaving 4 bases unmatched. Germline V gives CDR1 SGHTA, CDR2 FQGNSA. CDR3 length equals 14 residues. The CDR3: CASSLAGGTYEQYF. CDR3 nucleotide sequence: TGTGCCAGCAGCTTGGCGGGGGGGACGTACGAGCAGTACTTC.

The sample holds a few counts of this clone. Other DNA sequences in this specimen translate into the identical CDR3. This chain uses TRBV28 with TRBJ2-7; TRBD1 matches at 9 bases. The CDR3 spans 13 residues. CDR1 MDHEN and CDR2 SYDVKM come from the germline V gene. V trimming: 6 bases; J trimming: 3 bases; junction bases outside the gene matches: 3. The CDR3 loop reads CASSLTGGYEQYF. In nucleotides, the CDR3 is TGTGCCAGCAGCCTGACAGGGGGCTACGAGCAGTACTTC.

This chain connects TRBV9 to TRBJ2-1; TRBD2 agrees at 9 bases. The CDR3 covers 15 residues. V shed 0 bases, J shed 2 bases, and the junction held 0 bases outside the gene matches. Germline V lookup: CDR1 SGDLS, CDR2 YYNGEE. DNA for the CDR3: TGTGCCAGCAGCGTAGGCGGGGGGGCCTACAATGAGCAGTTCTTC. Translated: CASSVGGGAYNEQFF.

This rearrangement joins TRBV7-9 to TRBJ1-1; D might be TRBD1 (6 bases). The CDR3 loop spans 14 amino acids. CDR1 SEHNR and CDR2 FQNEAQ come from the germline V gene (reference sequence). Between the trimmed V and J ends, which lost 1 base and 1 base, there was a span of 7 bases. DNA of the CDR3: TGTGCCAGCAGCTTAGGACAGGCGAACACTGAAGCTTTCTTT. Protein sequence: CASSLGQANTEAFF.

V gene TRBV6-6 combines with J gene TRBJ1-1, with D possibly being TRBD1 (5 bases). The germline V and J ends were trimmed by 3 bases and 4 bases, with 12 bases remaining between them. Germline CDR1 reads MNHNY; CDR2 reads SVGAGI (reference sequence). The CDR3 contains 14 residues. DNA for the CDR3: TGTGCCAGCAGTTATGACCCGGGGGGCACTGAAGCTTTCTTT. Translated, it gives CASSYDPGGTEAFF.

The chain employs TRBV18 and TRBJ2-5; D is perhaps TRBD1 (7 bases). CDR1 and CDR2 from the germline V gene are KGHSH and LQKENI. Between the trimmed V and J ends, which lost 6 bases and 5 bases, there was a span of 19 bases. CDR3 length: 15 residues. The CDR3 spells CASSPGSGGKETQYF. The CDR3 region has the DNA TGTGCCAGCTCCCCTGGCTCAGGGGGGAAGGAGACCCAGTACTTC.

This chain links TRBV5-8 with TRBJ1-5, with a tentative D call TRBD1 (6 bases). Germline V CDR1 and CDR2: SGHTS, YDEGEE. The CDR3 totals 14 residues. V gave up 4 bases and J gave up 5 bases, with 13 bases separating them. CDR3 in DNA: TGTGCCAGCAGCCTCGGGACACTTGATCAGCCCCAGCATTTT. Residues: CASSLGTLDQPQHF.

The rearrangement links TRBV29-1 to TRBJ1-4; D is perhaps TRBD1 (5 bases). This CDR3 is built from 15 residues. Trimming shortened V by 7 bases and J by 3 bases, and 18 bases separated the two germline ends. The V gene's germline CDR1 is SQVTM and CDR2 ANQGSEA. The CDR3 spells CSARRRPGANEKLFF. The CDR3 DNA is TGCAGCGCCCGAAGGCGCCCGGGGGCTAATGAAAAACTGTTTTTT.

The chain recombines TRBV24-1 with TRBJ1-1; unclear D gene. The CDR3 runs to 13 residues. V lost 3 bases and J lost 4, with 8 bases in between. The germline V gene has CDR1 KGHDR and CDR2 SFDVKD. CDR3 in amino acids: CATSDPQATEAFF. CDR3 DNA: TGTGCCACCAGTGATCCCCAGGCCACTGAAGCTTTCTTT.

The rearrangement joins TRBV3-1 (or the pseudogene TRBV3-2) to TRBJ2-3; 9 bases match TRBD2. Germline CDR1 is LGHDT and CDR2 is YNNKEL (reference sequence). Losses at the gene ends were 4 bases for V and 2 bases for J; bases not matched to a gene: 7. The CDR3 consists of 16 residues. This CDR3 is CASSRFLAGPTDTQYF. CDR3 nucleotides: TGTGCCAGCAGCCGATTCCTAGCGGGGCCCACAGATACGCAGTATTTT.

The genes are TRBV4-1 and TRBJ2-7; 12 positions agree with TRBD2. The CDR3 loop spans 16 amino acids. The ends lost 0 bases at V and 6 bases at J; junction bases unmatched: 6. The V gene's germline CDR1 is MGHRA and CDR2 YSYEKL. DNA for the CDR3: TGCGCCAGCAGCCAAGACGTGACTAGCGGGAGTCGCGAGCAGTACTTC. Residues: CASSQDVTSGSREQYF.

Of note for this clone: At one end the junction does not follow the germline gene, possibly because of a read error. The V and J genes are TRBV19 and TRBJ2-7; D may be TRBD1 (5 bases). Germline V gene lookup returns CDR1 LNHDA and CDR2 SQIVND (reference sequence). The CDR3 extends over 14 amino acids. The CDR3 bases are TGTGCCAGTAGTGCAAGACAGCGCGCGTACGGGCAGTACTTC. It encodes CASSARQRAYGQYF. The full variable domain, in which reference TRBV19 and TRBJ2-7 provide the parts outside the CDR3, is DGGITQSPKYLFRKEGQNVTLSCEQNLNHDAMYWYRQDPGQGLRLIYYSQIVNDFQKGDIAEGYSVSREKKESFPLTVTSAQKNPTAFYLCASSARQRAYGQYFGPGTRLTVT.

This chain connects TRBV4-3 to TRBJ2-7; weak D call: TRBD1 (6 bases). Trimming cost V 1 base and J 1 base, with 11 bases left between them. Per germline, CDR1 LGHNA and CDR2 YSLEER. This CDR3 spans 15 amino acids. CDR3 coding DNA: TGCGCCAGCAGCCAAGGCAGGGGCTCTTCCTACGAGCAGTACTTC. Translated, it gives CASSQGRGSSYEQYF.

The CDR3 region has the DNA TGTGCCAGCAGCTTGGCCGTCGCCAGCTCTGGGGCCAACGTCCTGACTTTC. Translated, it gives CASSLAVASSGANVLTF. This chain connects TRBV5-8 to TRBJ2-6; no firm D call. Trimming removed 0 bases from V and 0 bases from J, with 10 bases in between. The germline gives CDR1 SGHTS, CDR2 YDEGEE. This CDR3 region has 17 residues.

The CDR3 bases are TGTGCCAGCAGTGAATATGGGCTAGCGGGAGATACGCAGTATTTT. Translation gives CASSEYGLAGDTQYF. This rearrangement joins TRBV2 to TRBJ2-3; TRBD2 aligns across 8 bases. With 2 bases clipped from V and 5 bases from J, the junction kept 6 bases outside the gene matches. The CDR3 is 15 residues long. CDR1 and CDR2 (germline): SNHLY, FYNNEI.

This clone is a singleton in its sample. The CDR3 DNA reads TGTGCCAGCAGCCCGGCGGGTAGTTGGACCGGGGAGCTGTTTTTT. Translation: CASSPAGSWTGELFF. The genes are TRBV7-7 and TRBJ2-2; D perhaps matches TRBD2 (5 bases). V lost 5 bases and J 5 bases, leaving 15 bases between the germline ends. CDR1 is SSHAT and CDR2 is FNYEAQ in the germline V gene (reference sequence). The CDR3 extends over 15 amino acids. Based on the CDR3 plus reference TRBV7-7 and TRBJ2-2, the full variable domain is GAGVSQSPRYKVTKRGQDVTLRCDPISSHATLYWYQQALGQGPEFLTYFNYEAQPDKSGLPSDRFSAERPEGSISTLTIQRTEQRDSAMYRCASSPAGSWTGELFFGEGSRLTVL.

The chain employs TRBV4-1 and TRBJ2-7, with TRBD2 matching over 8 bases. With 0 bases clipped from V and 4 bases from J, the junction kept 11 bases outside the gene matches. Per the germline V gene, CDR1 is MGHRA and CDR2 is YSYEKL. This CDR3 is 17 amino acids long. The CDR3 sequence is CASSQDNIGAGEYEQYF. DNA for the CDR3: TGCGCCAGCAGCCAAGATAATATCGGAGCGGGAGAGTACGAGCAGTACTTC.

J is TRBJ1-5 and V is TRBV12-5; D may be TRBD1 (5 bases). Germline CDR1 and CDR2: LGHNT and FRNRAP. V lost 1 base and J 4 bases, leaving 11 bases between the germline ends. The CDR3 loop spans 15 amino acids. The CDR3 region is CASGLEPGRNQPQHF. In nucleotides, the CDR3 is TGTGCTAGTGGTTTGGAGCCAGGGAGGAATCAGCCCCAGCATTTT.

This rearrangement joins TRBV5-6 to TRBJ1-5; a weak D match, TRBD1 (6 bases). Trimming removed 0 bases at V and 4 bases at J, with 11 bases between. Looked up from germline, CDR1 is SGHDT and CDR2 is YYEEEE. This CDR3 has 15 amino acids. Here the CDR3 DNA reads TGTGCCAGCAGCTTGGGAGGGACAACAAATCAGCCCCAGCATTTT. Amino acids: CASSLGGTTNQPQHF.

The chain employs TRBV30 and TRBJ1-5; D is unclear. V was pared by 3 bases and J by 0 bases, with 9 bases between. The CDR3 spans 14 residues. Per germline, CDR1 GTSNPN and CDR2 SVGIG (reference sequence). As DNA, the CDR3 is TGTGCCTGGAGCCATCGGGTTAGCAATCAGCCCCAGCATTTT. It yields the protein CAWSHRVSNQPQHF.